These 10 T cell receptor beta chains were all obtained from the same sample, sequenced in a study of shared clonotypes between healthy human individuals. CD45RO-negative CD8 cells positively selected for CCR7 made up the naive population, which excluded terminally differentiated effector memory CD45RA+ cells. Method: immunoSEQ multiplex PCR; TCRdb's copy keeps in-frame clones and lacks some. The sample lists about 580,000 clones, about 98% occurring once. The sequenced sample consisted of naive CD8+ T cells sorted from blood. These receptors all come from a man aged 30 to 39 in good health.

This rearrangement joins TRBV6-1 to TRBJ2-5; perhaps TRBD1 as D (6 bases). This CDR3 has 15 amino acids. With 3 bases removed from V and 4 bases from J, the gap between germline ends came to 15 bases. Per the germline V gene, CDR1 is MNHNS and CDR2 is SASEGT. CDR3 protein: CASSDSTGMGETQYF. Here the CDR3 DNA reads TGTGCCAGCAGTGACTCAACAGGGATGGGAGAGACCCAGTACTTC.

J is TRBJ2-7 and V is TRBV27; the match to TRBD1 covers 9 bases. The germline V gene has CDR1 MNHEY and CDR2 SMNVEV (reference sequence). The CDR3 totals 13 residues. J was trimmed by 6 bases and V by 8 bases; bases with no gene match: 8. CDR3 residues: CASGTGIFREQYF. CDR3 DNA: TGTGCCAGCGGGACAGGGATTTTCCGCGAGCAGTACTTC.

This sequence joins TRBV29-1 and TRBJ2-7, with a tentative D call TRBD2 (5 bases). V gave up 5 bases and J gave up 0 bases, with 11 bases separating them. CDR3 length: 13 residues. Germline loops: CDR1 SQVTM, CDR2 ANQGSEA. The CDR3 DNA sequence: TGCAGCGTTATTAATCGGGGCTCCTACGAGCAGTACTTC. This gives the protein CSVINRGSYEQYF.

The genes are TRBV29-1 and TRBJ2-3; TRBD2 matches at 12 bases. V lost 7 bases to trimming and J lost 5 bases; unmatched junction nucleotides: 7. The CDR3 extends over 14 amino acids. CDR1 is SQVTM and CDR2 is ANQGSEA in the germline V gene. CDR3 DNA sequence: TGCAGCGCAGAGGCTAGCGGGAGGGGAGATACGCAGTATTTT. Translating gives CSAEASGRGDTQYF.

CDR3 DNA sequence: TGTGCCAGTAGTATGGCGGCTATCTCCTACAATGAGCAGTTCTTC. Its translation: CASSMAAISYNEQFF. The chain links TRBV19 to TRBJ2-1, with D unclear. From germline, CDR1 is LNHDA and CDR2 SQIVND (reference sequence). The CDR3 contains 15 residues. V was shortened by 3 bases and J by 0 bases, with 9 bases between the two germline ends.

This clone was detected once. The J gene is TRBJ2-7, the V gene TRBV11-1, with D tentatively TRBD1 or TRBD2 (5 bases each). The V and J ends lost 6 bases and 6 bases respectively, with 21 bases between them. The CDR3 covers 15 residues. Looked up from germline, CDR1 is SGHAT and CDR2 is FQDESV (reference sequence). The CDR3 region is CASSPPGRSGGEQYF. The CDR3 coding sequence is TGTGCCAGCAGTCCACCGGGACGGAGCGGAGGCGAGCAGTACTTC.

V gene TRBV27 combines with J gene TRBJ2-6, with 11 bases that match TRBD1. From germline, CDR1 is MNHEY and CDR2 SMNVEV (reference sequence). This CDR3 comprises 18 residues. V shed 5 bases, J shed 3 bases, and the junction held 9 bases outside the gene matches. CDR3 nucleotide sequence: TGTGCCAGCAGTCCCCCGGACAGGGGGCGTTTTGGGGCCAACGTCCTGACTTTC. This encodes CASSPPDRGRFGANVLTF.

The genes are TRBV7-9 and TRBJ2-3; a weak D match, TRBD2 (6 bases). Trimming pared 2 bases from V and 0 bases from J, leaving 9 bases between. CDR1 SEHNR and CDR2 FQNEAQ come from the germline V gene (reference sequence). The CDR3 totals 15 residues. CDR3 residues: CASSLSGVSTDTQYF. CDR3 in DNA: TGTGCCAGCAGCTTATCGGGAGTTAGCACAGATACGCAGTATTTT.

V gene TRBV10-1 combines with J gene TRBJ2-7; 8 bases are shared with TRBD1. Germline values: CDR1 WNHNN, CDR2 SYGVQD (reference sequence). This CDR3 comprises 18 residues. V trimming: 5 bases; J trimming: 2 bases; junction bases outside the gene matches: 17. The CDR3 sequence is CASSSSTGDPFTTYEQYF. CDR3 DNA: TGCGCCAGCAGTTCGTCGACAGGGGACCCCTTTACCACCTACGAGCAGTACTTC.

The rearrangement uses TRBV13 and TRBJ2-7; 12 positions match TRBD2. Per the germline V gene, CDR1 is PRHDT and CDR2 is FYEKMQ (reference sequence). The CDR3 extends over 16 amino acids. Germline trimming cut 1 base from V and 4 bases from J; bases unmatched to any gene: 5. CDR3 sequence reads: CASSLALAGGFYEQYF. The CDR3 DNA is TGTGCCAGCAGCTTAGCCCTAGCGGGAGGGTTTTACGAGCAGTACTTC.